Described below is a single TCR beta chain sequence and its context. Sequencing used immunoSEQ multiplex PCR; TCRdb keeps in-frame clones, though not all of them. The sample contains roughly 30,000 clones, around 90% of which appear only once. This entry comes from a study of PD-1 and CTLA-4 blockade in melanoma. Germline V gene sequence: CDR1 SGHNT, CDR2 YYREEE (reference sequence). This CDR3 contains 11 residues. V was clipped by 1 base and J by 6 bases, with 2 bases between them. The chain has TRBV5-4 and TRBJ2-1, with D unresolved. This clonotype originated in a human donor with melanoma. The sample in question was CD8+ T cells from peripheral blood, obtained from a patient given anti-PD-1 treatment. The CDR3 loop is CASSLLNEQFF. The CDR3 region has the DNA TGTGCCAGCAGCTTGCTCAATGAGCAGTTCTTC.